Presented here are 9 T cell receptor beta chains from one specimen sequenced in a study of T cell responses to AZD1222 COVID-19 vaccine. Profiling relied on immunoSEQ multiplex PCR, and the TCRdb table lists in-frame clones only, not all of them. The table shows 150,000 to 200,000 clones, with around 86% occurring only once. The sample was peripheral blood, taken on day 0 of MenACWY control vaccination. These receptors were taken from an adult in good health.

The chain is built from TRBV12-3 or TRBV12-4 and TRBJ2-7; TRBD2 might be the D (6 bases). The CDR3 spans 13 residues. The V end was cut by 2 bases, the J end by 6 bases, with 11 bases between. This CDR3 is CASSLSGVTEQYF. The DNA of the CDR3 is TGTGCCAGCAGTTTATCGGGGGTCACCGAGCAGTACTTC.

The sample holds one count of this clone. V is TRBV30 and J is TRBJ1-2; D unresolved. V was shortened by 3 bases and J by 7 bases, with 9 bases between the two germline ends. The CDR3 length is 11 residues. Germline V gene lookup returns CDR1 GTSNPN and CDR2 SVGIG (reference sequence). CDR3 sequence reads: CAWRASVGYTF. CDR3 sequence (DNA): TGTGCCTGGAGAGCCAGTGTTGGCTACACCTTC.

V is TRBV7-2 and J is TRBJ1-2; D ambiguous. V lost 7 bases to trimming and J lost 4 bases, with 16 bases between them. Germline loops: CDR1 SGHTA, CDR2 FQGNSA. CDR3 size: 14 residues. This chain's CDR3 is CASNDLQRTYGYTF. The DNA for the CDR3 is TGTGCCAGCAACGATCTACAGCGAACCTATGGCTACACCTTC.

V is TRBV5-8 and J is TRBJ2-5; 9 nucleotides agree with TRBD1. This CDR3 contains 15 residues. Germline assignment: CDR1 SGHTS and CDR2 YDEGEE. V was clipped by 4 bases and J by 5 bases; unmatched bases: 9. CDR3 DNA sequence: TGTGCCAGCAGCCAATCTACAGGGGGCGGGGAGACCCAGTACTTC. It is translated as CASSQSTGGGETQYF. Based on the CDR3 plus reference TRBV5-8 and TRBJ2-5, the full variable domain is EAGVTQSPTHLIKTRGQQATLRCSPISGHTSVYWYQQALGLGLQFLLWYDEGEERNRGNFPPRFSGRQFPNYSSELNVNALELEDSALYLCASSQSTGGGETQYFGPGTRLLVL.

This clone was seen only a few times. The chain's CDR3 is CASSPMTANYGYTF. The CDR3 DNA reads as TGCGCCAGCAGCCCAATGACAGCTAACTATGGCTACACCTTC. This rearrangement joins TRBV5-1 to TRBJ1-2, with TRBD1 as a possible D gene (5 bases). V gave up 4 bases and J gave up 0 bases, with 10 bases separating them. In germline, CDR1 is SGHRS, CDR2 YFSETQ. CDR3 length: 14 amino acids.

The V gene is TRBV9, the J gene TRBJ2-7; either TRBD1 or TRBD2 may fit D (6 bases each). V lost 3 bases and J lost 3, with 10 bases in between. This CDR3 has 13 amino acids. The V gene's germline CDR1 is SGDLS and CDR2 YYNGEE. CDR3 nucleotide sequence: TGTGCCAGCAGCGCGGGGGCGGGCTACGAGCAGTACTTC. Its translation: CASSAGAGYEQYF.

The chain employs TRBV19 and TRBJ2-3, with TRBD1 matching over 7 bases. CDR1 LNHDA and CDR2 SQIVND come from the germline V gene (reference sequence). The CDR3 is 14 amino acids. Trimming took 5 bases from V and 4 from J; bases not matched to a gene: 6. CDR3 nucleotides: TGTGCCAGTAGTTCGGACAGGAACCCAGATACGCAGTATTTT. Amino acid sequence: CASSSDRNPDTQYF.

This sequence joins TRBV9 and TRBJ1-4; 7 nucleotides align to TRBD1. Looked up from germline, CDR1 is SGDLS and CDR2 is YYNGEE. This CDR3 region has 14 residues. V gave up 7 bases and J gave up 1 base; unmatched junction bases: 4. DNA of the CDR3: TGTGCCAGCGGTCGACAGGGAACTAATGAAAAACTGTTTTTT. This translates into CASGRQGTNEKLFF. Full variable domain (missing parts from reference TRBV9 and TRBJ1-4): DSGVTQTPKHLITATGQRVTLRCSPRSGDLSVYWYQQSLDQGLQFLIQYYNGEERAKGNILERFSAQQFPDLHSELNLSSLELGDSALYFCASGRQGTNEKLFFGSGTQLSVL.

This chain joins TRBV25-1 and TRBJ1-2; no definite D call. The CDR3 extends over 14 amino acids. Germline CDR1 and CDR2: MGHDK and SYGVNS. V lost 5 bases and J lost 0, with 10 bases in between. In nucleotides, the CDR3 is TGTGCCAGCAGTCGGGAGGGAGCTAACTATGGCTACACCTTC. This encodes CASSREGANYGYTF.